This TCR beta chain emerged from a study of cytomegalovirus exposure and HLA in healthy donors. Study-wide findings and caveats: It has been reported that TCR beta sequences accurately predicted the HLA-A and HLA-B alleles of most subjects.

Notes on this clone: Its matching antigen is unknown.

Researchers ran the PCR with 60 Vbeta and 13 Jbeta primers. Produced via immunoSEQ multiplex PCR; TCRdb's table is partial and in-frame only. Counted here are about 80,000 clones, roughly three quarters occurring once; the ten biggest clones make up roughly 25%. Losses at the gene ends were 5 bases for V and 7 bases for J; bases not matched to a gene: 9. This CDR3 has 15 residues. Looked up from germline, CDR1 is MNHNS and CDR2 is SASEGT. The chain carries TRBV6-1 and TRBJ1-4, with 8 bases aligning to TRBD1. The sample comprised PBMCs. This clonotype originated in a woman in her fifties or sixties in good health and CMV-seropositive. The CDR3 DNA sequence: TGTGCCAGCAGTATAGAGACAGGGGAGGTTGAAAAACTGTTTTTT. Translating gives CASSIETGEVEKLFF.